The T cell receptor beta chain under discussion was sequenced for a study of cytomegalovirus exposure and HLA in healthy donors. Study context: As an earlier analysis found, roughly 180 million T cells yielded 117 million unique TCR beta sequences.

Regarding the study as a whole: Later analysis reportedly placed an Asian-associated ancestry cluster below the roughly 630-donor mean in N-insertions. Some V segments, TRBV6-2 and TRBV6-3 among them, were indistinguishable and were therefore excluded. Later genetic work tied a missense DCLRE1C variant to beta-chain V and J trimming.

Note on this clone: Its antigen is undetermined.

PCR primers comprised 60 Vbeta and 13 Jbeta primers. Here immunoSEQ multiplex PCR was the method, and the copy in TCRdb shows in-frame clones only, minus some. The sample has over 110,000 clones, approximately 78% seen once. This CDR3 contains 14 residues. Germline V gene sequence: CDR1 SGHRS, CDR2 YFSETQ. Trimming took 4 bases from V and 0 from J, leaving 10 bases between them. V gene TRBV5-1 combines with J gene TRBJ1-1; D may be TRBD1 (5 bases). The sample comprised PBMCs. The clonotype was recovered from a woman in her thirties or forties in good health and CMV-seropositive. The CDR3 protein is CASSARQLNTEAFF. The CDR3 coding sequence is TGCGCCAGCAGCGCACGACAGTTGAACACTGAAGCTTTCTTT.